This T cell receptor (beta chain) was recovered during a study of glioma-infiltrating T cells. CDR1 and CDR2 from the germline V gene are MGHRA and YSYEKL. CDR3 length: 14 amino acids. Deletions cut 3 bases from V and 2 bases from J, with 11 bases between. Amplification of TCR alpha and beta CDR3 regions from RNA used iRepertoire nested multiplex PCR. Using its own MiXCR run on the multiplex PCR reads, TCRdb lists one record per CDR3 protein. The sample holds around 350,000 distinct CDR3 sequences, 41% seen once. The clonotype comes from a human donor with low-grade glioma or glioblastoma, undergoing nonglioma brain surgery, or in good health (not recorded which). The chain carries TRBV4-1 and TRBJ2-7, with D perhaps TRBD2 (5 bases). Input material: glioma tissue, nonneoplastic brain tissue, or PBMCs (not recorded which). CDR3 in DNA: TGCGCCAGCAGCCATTCGGACTTAGCCTACGAGCAGTACTTC. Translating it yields CASSHSDLAYEQYF.